Shown below are 21 T cell receptor beta chains from a single sample sequenced in a study of blood T cell dynamics during melanoma immunotherapy. The table came from immunoSEQ multiplex PCR; TCRdb's copy has only in-frame clones and leaves some out. The sample consists of roughly 30,000 clones, over 70% of them appearing once. Time point described: week 3, after first cycle of checkpoint inhibitor. The specimen comprised blood, sampled from a patient treated with checkpoint blockade. The receptors come from a human donor with melanoma.

The chain combines TRBV13 with TRBJ2-7; tentative D call: TRBD1 (5 bases). The germline V and J ends were trimmed by 0 bases and 1 base, with 10 bases remaining between them. Germline CDR1 PRHDT, CDR2 FYEKMQ (reference sequence). This CDR3 comprises 15 residues. CDR3 nucleotide sequence: TGTGCCAGCAGCTTAGGCGAGACAGCTTCCTACGAGCAGTACTTC. Amino acid sequence: CASSLGETASYEQYF.

This clone was seen once. J is TRBJ1-2 and V is TRBV30; D is possibly TRBD1 (6 bases). The CDR3 contains 13 residues. The V end lost 4 bases, the J end lost 7 bases, and 16 bases lay between the germline ends. Germline lookup yields CDR1 GTSNPN and CDR2 SVGIG (reference sequence). This CDR3 is CAWTEGGLGGYTF. In nucleotides, the CDR3 is TGTGCCTGGACCGAGGGGGGCCTCGGTGGCTACACCTTC.

The chain recombines TRBV6-6 with TRBJ1-1, with D unresolved. Per germline, CDR1 MNHNY and CDR2 SVGAGI (reference sequence). V lost 6 bases and J 6 bases, leaving 11 bases between the germline ends. The CDR3 has 12 amino acids. The CDR3 coding sequence is TGTGCCAGCAGCTACACAAAAGCTGAAGCTTTCTTT. It specifies CASSYTKAEAFF.

V is TRBV2 and J is TRBJ1-2, with D possibly matching TRBD1 (5 bases). Germline assignment: CDR1 SNHLY and CDR2 FYNNEI. V lost 0 bases, J lost 5 bases, and 7 bases lay in between. The CDR3 covers 13 residues. The CDR3 DNA follows: TGTGCCAGCAGTGAAGCCAGGGTATATGGCTACACCTTC. It codes for CASSEARVYGYTF.

This clone has more than one count but fewer than ten. The chain carries TRBV9 and TRBJ1-4, with a tentative D call TRBD1 (6 bases). From germline, CDR1 is SGDLS and CDR2 YYNGEE. The CDR3 is 15 amino acids. The ends were cut back, 2 bases at V and 8 bases at J, with 16 bases in the middle. This CDR3 reads CASSVRGGVEEKLFF. CDR3 coding DNA: TGTGCCAGCAGCGTCAGGGGAGGAGTGGAGGAAAAACTGTTTTTT.

This clone was picked up a small number of times. This rearrangement joins TRBV5-4 to TRBJ2-1, with 7 bases matching TRBD1. V lost 7 bases to trimming and J lost 4 bases; unmatched junction nucleotides: 11. CDR3 size: 15 residues. CDR1 and CDR2 from the germline V gene are SGHNT and YYREEE (reference sequence). The CDR3 region is CASWIQGNFYNEQFF. The CDR3 coding sequence is TGTGCCAGCTGGATACAGGGGAACTTTTACAATGAGCAGTTCTTC.

CDR3 residues: CSAAAGEEAFF. In DNA, the CDR3 is TGCAGCGCTGCGGCAGGGGAAGAAGCTTTCTTT. The rearrangement uses TRBV29-1 and TRBJ1-1, with a possible D match to TRBD1 (6 bases). With 7 bases removed from V and 8 bases from J, the gap between germline ends came to 14 bases. This CDR3 has 11 residues. The germline V gene has CDR1 SQVTM and CDR2 ANQGSEA.

This chain joins TRBV19 and TRBJ1-5; D is perhaps TRBD1 (5 bases). Germline lookup yields CDR1 LNHDA and CDR2 SQIVND (reference sequence). Between the trimmed V and J ends, which lost 2 bases and 4 bases, there was a span of 9 bases. The length of the CDR3 is 14 residues. CDR3 nucleotides: TGTGCCAGTAGTATAAGGCAGGGTAATCAGCCCCAGCATTTT. Translating gives CASSIRQGNQPQHF.

The chain links TRBV4-1 to TRBJ2-1; D is ambiguous. V was cut by 1 base and J by 2 bases, with 12 bases left in between. In germline, CDR1 is MGHRA, CDR2 YSYEKL. The CDR3 runs to 16 residues. In nucleotides, the CDR3 is TGCGCCAGCAGCCAAGGCTTTCGCGCAACCTACAATGAGCAGTTCTTC. Its translation is CASSQGFRATYNEQFF.

The V gene is TRBV7-8, the J gene TRBJ2-5; 13 bases map to TRBD2. V lost 5 bases to trimming and J lost 5 bases; unmatched junction nucleotides: 8. Looked up from germline, CDR1 is SGHVS and CDR2 is FQNEAQ. The CDR3 extends over 16 amino acids. The DNA for the CDR3 is TGTGCCAGCAGCCCTTCGACTAGCGGGAGGTCGGAGACCCAGTACTTC. Translating it yields CASSPSTSGRSETQYF.

This clone qualifies as medium-sized (0.01 to 0.1%). CDR3 DNA sequence: TGTGCCAGCAGCTTGGGCAGGGGGTACGAGCAGTACTTC. It is translated as CASSLGRGYEQYF. The chain is built from TRBV7-8 and TRBJ2-7, with 7 bases matching TRBD1. V gave up 3 bases and J gave up 4 bases; unmatched junction bases: 3. The CDR3 has 13 amino acids. CDR1 is SGHVS, CDR2 FQNEAQ, per germline.

This clone was detected only once. The V call is TRBV7-2, the J call TRBJ2-7; D unclear. V was shortened by 1 base and J by 2 bases, with 12 bases between the two germline ends. This CDR3 has 15 amino acids. Germline V gene sequence: CDR1 SGHTA, CDR2 FQGNSA. CDR3 in amino acids: CASSLEQFIPYEQYF. CDR3 nucleotides: TGTGCCAGCAGCTTAGAACAGTTTATTCCCTACGAGCAGTACTTC.

This chain links TRBV4-1 with TRBJ1-5; D gene unclear. Germline assignment: CDR1 MGHRA and CDR2 YSYEKL. V was clipped by 0 bases and J by 3 bases, with 21 bases between them. This CDR3 is built from 19 residues. The CDR3 is CASSQEQHSAYGSNQPQHF. CDR3 coding DNA: TGCGCCAGCAGCCAAGAACAACATTCCGCATACGGGTCCAATCAGCCCCAGCATTTT.

The V gene is TRBV6-1, the J gene TRBJ2-2; D is unclear. The V gene lost 8 bases and the J gene lost 0 bases, with 10 bases spanning the gap. Looked up from germline, CDR1 is MNHNS and CDR2 is SASEGT. The CDR3 is 14 amino acids. For the CDR3, the DNA is TGTGCCAGCGAGTCAAAACCGAACACCGGGGAGCTGTTTTTT. It encodes CASESKPNTGELFF.

This clone was detected once. Here the CDR3 reads CASSYLPRVRYEQYF. CDR3 DNA: TGTGCCAGCAGTTACCTCCCCAGGGTTCGGTACGAGCAGTACTTC. The chain combines TRBV6-8 with TRBJ2-7; D might be TRBD1 (5 bases). V lost 2 bases, J lost 4 bases, and 15 bases lay in between. Germline lookup yields CDR1 MNHGY and CDR2 SAAAGT. The length of the CDR3 is 15 residues.

Turning to this clone: At one end the junction does not follow the germline gene, possibly because of a read error. The chain recombines TRBV7-7 with TRBJ2-2; no clear D. In germline, CDR1 is SSHAT, CDR2 FNYEAQ (reference sequence). This CDR3 region has 14 residues. The CDR3 nucleotides read TGTGCTAGCAGCTTATCGGTAAACACCGGGGAGCTGTTTTTT. It is translated as CASSLSVNTGELFF. The whole variable domain, remainder taken from reference TRBV7-7 and TRBJ2-2, is GAGVSQSPRYKVTKRGQDVTLRCDPISSHATLYWYQQALGQGPEFLTYFNYEAQPDKSGLPSDRFSAERPEGSISTLTIQRTEQRDSAMYRCASSLSVNTGELFFGEGSRLTVL.

The chain is built from TRBV12-5 and TRBJ1-1; 8 bases agree with TRBD1. This CDR3 region has 17 residues. The J segment lost 1 base and the V segment lost 6 bases, leaving 13 bases of the junction unmatched. Germline assignment: CDR1 LGHNT and CDR2 FRNRAP. CDR3 bases: TGTGCTAGTGGCACGACAGGGGACCTAATAAGGAACACTGAAGCTTTCTTT. Its protein product is CASGTTGDLIRNTEAFF.

The chain is built from TRBV5-6 and TRBJ2-1, with 9 bases fitting TRBD2. V was clipped by 1 base and J by 8 bases; unmatched bases: 10. CDR3 size: 16 residues. The V gene's germline CDR1 is SGHDT and CDR2 YYEEEE. The CDR3 spells CASSLYLGGGAHEQFF. The CDR3 bases are TGTGCCAGCAGCTTGTATCTCGGCGGGGGGGCCCATGAGCAGTTCTTC. Full variable domain (outside the CDR3, taken from reference TRBV5-6 and TRBJ2-1): DAGVTQSPTHLIKTRGQQVTLRCSPKSGHDTVSWYQQALGQGPQFIFQYYEEEERQRGNFPDRFSGHQFPNYSSELNVNALLLGDSALYLCASSLYLGGGAHEQFFGPGTRLTVL.

The J gene is TRBJ2-2, the V gene TRBV5-1; D gene ambiguous. The germline V and J ends were trimmed by 0 bases and 6 bases, with 6 bases remaining between them. The germline V gene encodes CDR1 SGHRS and CDR2 YFSETQ. The CDR3 is 13 residues long. The CDR3 nucleotides are TGCGCCAGCAGCTTGGTGCTGGCCGGGGAGCTGTTTTTT. This translates into CASSLVLAGELFF.

The chain joins TRBV27 to TRBJ2-7; TRBD1 might be the D (5 bases). CDR1 is MNHEY and CDR2 is SMNVEV in the germline V gene (reference sequence). Trimming removed 0 bases at V and 2 bases at J, with 11 bases between. The CDR3 extends over 15 amino acids. The CDR3 region has the DNA TGTGCCAGCAGTTTATCAGCCAGGGTGACCTACGAGCAGTACTTC. Translation: CASSLSARVTYEQYF.

V and J are TRBV5-1 and TRBJ2-5; TRBD1 aligns across 8 bases. CDR1 and CDR2 from the germline V gene are SGHRS and YFSETQ. There are 14 residues in the CDR3. Trimming removed 0 bases from V and 5 bases from J; junction bases left unmatched: 3. The CDR3 loop is CASSLAGDRETQYF. Here the CDR3 DNA reads TGCGCCAGCAGCTTGGCCGGGGACAGGGAGACCCAGTACTTC.